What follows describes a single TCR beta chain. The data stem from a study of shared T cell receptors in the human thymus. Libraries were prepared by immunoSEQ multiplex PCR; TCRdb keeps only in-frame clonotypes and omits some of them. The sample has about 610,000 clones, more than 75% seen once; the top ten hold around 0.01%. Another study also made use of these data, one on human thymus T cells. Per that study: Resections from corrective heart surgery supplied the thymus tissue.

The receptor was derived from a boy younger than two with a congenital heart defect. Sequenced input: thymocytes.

CDR3 sequence (DNA): TGTGCCAGCAGCGAACGCCCAGCGGGAGGTTACAATGAGCAGTTCTTC. It codes for CASSERPAGGYNEQFF. The genes are TRBV6-1 and TRBJ2-1, with TRBD2 matching 9 bases. This CDR3 region has 16 residues. The germline CDR1 and CDR2 sequences are MNHNS and SASEGT. The trim removed 6 bases at V and 4 bases at J, leaving 10 bases unmatched.